This T cell receptor beta chain appears in the sequencing data of a study of OX40 agonist ivuxolimab in advanced cancers. Overall study: From roughly 20 to 90 years was the age range, with a mean of around 60 years, and around 83% were male.

Note on this clone: As yet, its antigen is unknown.

V was pared by 7 bases and J by 8 bases, with 13 bases between. The CDR3 extends over 11 amino acids. The germline V gene has CDR1 SQVTM and CDR2 ANQGSEA. Points from the study as a whole: Expanded clones belonging to CD8+ T cells outnumbered, on average, those of CD4+.

Measured with immunoSEQ multiplex PCR; TCRdb has only the in-frame clones, and not every one. The sample holds just over 95,000 clones, approximately 85% seen once. This TCR was recovered from an adult with an advanced solid tumor such as melanoma, head and neck, liver or kidney cancer. The material was CD4+ or CD8+ T cells sorted from blood, obtained in a trial of the OX40 agonist ivuxolimab. The rearrangement uses TRBV29-1 and TRBJ2-3; D unclear. The CDR3 sequence: CSATLPSTQYF. For the CDR3, the DNA is TGCAGCGCTACGCTCCCCTCTACGCAGTATTTT.